These T cell receptor beta chains were read from a single sample in a study of regulatory T cells in long-lasting Graves disease. TCRdb analysed the multiplex PCR reads with MiXCR anew, one entry per CDR3 protein. This table has roughly 500,000 distinct CDR3 sequences, around 20% appearing once. This material consisted of peripheral blood mononuclear cells (PBMCs), taken when the disease was refractory, from a patient treated with antithyroid drugs. These receptors came from a female donor with Graves disease. CDR3s include the opening cysteine and the closing phenylalanine or tryptophan.

>TRBV7-7|TRBJ2-5
CASSAMGDETQYF
>TRBV19|TRBJ2-4
CASGGIAKNIQYF
>TRBV2|TRBJ1-1
CASSEAYIGETEAFF
>TRBV4-1|TRBJ2-2
CASSPGLANTGELFF
>TRBV20-1|TRBJ2-5
CSATLAGRETQYF
>TRBV7-9|TRBJ1-4
CASSSSGTYNEKLFF
>TRBV29-1|TRBJ2-2
CSVSHPVGLGELFF
>TRBV5-4|TRBJ2-2
CASTSSGRTLGGELFF
>TRBV28|TRBJ2-7
CASSSSGSPLDEQYF
>TRBV30|TRBJ1-1
CAWSSGMDTEAFF
>TRBV11-2|TRBJ1-1
CASSLWGARNTEAFF
>TRBV30|TRBJ1-1
CAWSQGHRGHTEAFF
>TRBV10-3|TRBJ2-7
CAIRGTGGHEQYF
>TRBV7-9|TRBJ2-7
CASSPGGGFYEQYF
>TRBV12-3/TRBV12-4|TRBJ1-1
CASSFYRGTNTEAFF
>TRBV6-2/TRBV6-3|TRBJ2-7
CASSPRVHSYEQYF
>TRBV7-2|TRBJ2-7
CASSLDGGQAYEQYF
>TRBV7-8|TRBJ1-1
CASSFVTGGFLDTEAFF